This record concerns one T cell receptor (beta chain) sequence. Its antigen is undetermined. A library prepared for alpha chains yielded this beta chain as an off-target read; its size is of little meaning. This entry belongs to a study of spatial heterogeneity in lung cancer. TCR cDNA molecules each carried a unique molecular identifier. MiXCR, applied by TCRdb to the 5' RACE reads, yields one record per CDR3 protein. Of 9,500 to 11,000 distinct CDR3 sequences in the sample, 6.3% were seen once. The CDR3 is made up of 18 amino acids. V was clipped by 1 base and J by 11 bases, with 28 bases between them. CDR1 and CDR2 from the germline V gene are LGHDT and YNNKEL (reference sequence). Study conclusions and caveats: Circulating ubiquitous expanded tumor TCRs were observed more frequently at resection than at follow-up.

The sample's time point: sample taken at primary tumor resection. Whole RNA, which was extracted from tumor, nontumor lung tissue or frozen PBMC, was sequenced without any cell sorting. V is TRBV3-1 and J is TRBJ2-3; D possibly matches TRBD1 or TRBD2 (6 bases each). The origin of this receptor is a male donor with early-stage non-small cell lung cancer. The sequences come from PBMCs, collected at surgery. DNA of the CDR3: TGTGCCAGCAGCCAAGGTCGAGGGGGACGGGAGAAAGGGGATGGGCAGTATTTT. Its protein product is CASSQGRGGREKGDGQYF.